This T cell receptor (beta chain) was sequenced during a study of T-cell memory formation after mild COVID-19. This clonotype appeared a few times. The antigen remains unidentified. CDR1 and CDR2 (germline): SGHTA, FQGNSA. Trimming cost V 2 bases and J 7 bases, with 11 bases left between them. The CDR3 length is 13 residues. Constant-segment primers were used for 5'RACE, and the resulting TCR alpha and TCR beta cDNA libraries carried sample barcodes and UMIs. TCRdb re-derived calls from the 5' RACE reads in MiXCR, one entry per CDR3 protein. The sample has 250,000 to 300,000 distinct CDR3 sequences, about a sixth seen once. Study-wide results and limits: The study found balanced CD4/CD8 in clones contracting day 15 to 85 and a CD4+ lean in later expanders. Some clones that responded were present in memory (sampled pre-infection), which suggests cross-reactive memory joined. Mainly CM and EM harbored the contracting CD4+ clones; mainly EMRA harbored the CD8+ ones.

The clonotype comes from a man in his late teens or twenties who had mild COVID-19 (a few samples of this study predate the infection). Cell type and time point are not known. The chain employs TRBV7-2 and TRBJ1-1; D is unresolved. Input material: PBMCs or a T cell subset sorted from them (not recorded which). CDR3 loop: CASSLSFGVEAFF. DNA of the CDR3: TGTGCCAGCAGCTTAAGCTTTGGTGTTGAAGCTTTCTTT.